Each of the 5 T cell receptor beta chains below was sequenced from the same sample in a study of blood T cell repertoires in COVID-19. Libraries were prepared by immunoSEQ multiplex PCR; TCRdb keeps only in-frame clonotypes and omits some of them. The sample consists of under 200,000 clones, 87% of them appearing once. Input material: peripheral blood. These receptor sequences come from a man between 40 and 49 years old with active or convalescent COVID-19.

In this sample, this clone turned up once. V usage is TRBV29-1 and J usage is TRBJ2-5; D possibly corresponds to TRBD1 (6 bases). Trimming removed 4 bases at V and 4 bases at J, with 10 bases between. The CDR3 is made up of 12 amino acids. Germline CDR1 SQVTM, CDR2 ANQGSEA. The CDR3 DNA sequence: TGCAGCGTTGTCCCCAGGGGAGAGACCCAGTACTTC. This codes for CSVVPRGETQYF.

The chain recombines TRBV6-2 or TRBV6-3 with TRBJ2-5; D unresolved. CDR1 and CDR2 (germline): MNHEY, SVGEGT. The CDR3 contains 15 residues. Trimming took off 5 bases at V and 7 bases at J, with 20 bases between the two ends. This CDR3 reads CASSPLEVLRGTQYF. Here the CDR3 DNA reads TGTGCCAGCAGTCCCCTTGAGGTCCTCCGCGGGACCCAGTACTTC.

V is TRBV28 and J is TRBJ1-1; TRBD1 might be the D (5 bases). The V and J ends lost 6 bases and 4 bases respectively, with 15 bases between them. Germline V CDR1 and CDR2: MDHEN, SYDVKM. The CDR3 length is 14 residues. CDR3 sequence reads: CASRPPQGGTEAFF. CDR3 coding DNA: TGTGCCAGCAGGCCCCCGCAGGGAGGCACTGAAGCTTTCTTT.

This clone was detected only once. The rearrangement joins TRBV10-3 to TRBJ2-5, with 10 bases fitting TRBD1. Trimming at V came to 7 bases and at J to 5 bases, leaving 13 bases not matched to a gene. The V gene's germline CDR1 is ENHRY and CDR2 SYGVKD. This CDR3 has 16 residues. CDR3 nucleotides: TGTGCCATCACCCCTGATGGGACAGGGGCGGTTGAGACCCAGTACTTC. Protein product: CAITPDGTGAVETQYF.

V and J are TRBV21-1 and TRBJ1-5; TRBD1 was called by the table and not checked on the DNA. TRBV21-1 is a listed pseudogene. CDR3 length: 15 residues. The CDR3 loop is CASSKGQRVNQPQHF. CDR3 sequence (DNA): TGTGCCAGCAGCAAGGGACAGAGGGTTAATCAGCCCCAGCATTTT.